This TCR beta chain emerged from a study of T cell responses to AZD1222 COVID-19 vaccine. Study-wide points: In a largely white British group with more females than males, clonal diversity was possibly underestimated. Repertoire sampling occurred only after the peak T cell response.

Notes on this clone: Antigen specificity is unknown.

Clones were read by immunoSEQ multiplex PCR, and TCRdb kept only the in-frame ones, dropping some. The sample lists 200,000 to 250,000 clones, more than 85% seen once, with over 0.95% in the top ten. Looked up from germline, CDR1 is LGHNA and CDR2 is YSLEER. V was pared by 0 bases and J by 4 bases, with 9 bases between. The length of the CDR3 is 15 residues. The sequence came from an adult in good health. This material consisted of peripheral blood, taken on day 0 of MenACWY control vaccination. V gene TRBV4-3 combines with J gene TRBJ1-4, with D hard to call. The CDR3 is CASSQDVRNNEKLFF. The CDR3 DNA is TGCGCCAGCAGCCAAGATGTACGGAATAATGAAAAACTGTTTTTT.